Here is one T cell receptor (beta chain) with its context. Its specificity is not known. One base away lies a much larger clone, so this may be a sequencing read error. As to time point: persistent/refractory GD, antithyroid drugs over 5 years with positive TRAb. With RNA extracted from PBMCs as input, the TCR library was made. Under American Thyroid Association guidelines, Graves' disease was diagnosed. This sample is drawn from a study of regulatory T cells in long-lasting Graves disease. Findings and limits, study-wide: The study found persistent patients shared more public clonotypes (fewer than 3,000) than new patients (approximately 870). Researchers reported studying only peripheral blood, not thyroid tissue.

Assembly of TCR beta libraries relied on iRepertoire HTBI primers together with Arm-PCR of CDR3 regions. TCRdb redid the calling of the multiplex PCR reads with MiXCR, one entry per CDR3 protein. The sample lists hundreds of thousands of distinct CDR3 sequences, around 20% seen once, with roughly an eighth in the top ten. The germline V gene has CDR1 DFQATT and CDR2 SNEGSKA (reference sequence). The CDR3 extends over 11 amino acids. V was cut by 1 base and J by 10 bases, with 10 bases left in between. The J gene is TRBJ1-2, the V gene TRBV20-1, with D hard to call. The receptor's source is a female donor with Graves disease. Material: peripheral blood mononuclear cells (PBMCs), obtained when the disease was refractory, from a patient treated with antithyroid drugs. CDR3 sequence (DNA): TGCAGTGCTAGAGGAGGGCTTGCCTACACCTTC. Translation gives CSARGGLAYTF.